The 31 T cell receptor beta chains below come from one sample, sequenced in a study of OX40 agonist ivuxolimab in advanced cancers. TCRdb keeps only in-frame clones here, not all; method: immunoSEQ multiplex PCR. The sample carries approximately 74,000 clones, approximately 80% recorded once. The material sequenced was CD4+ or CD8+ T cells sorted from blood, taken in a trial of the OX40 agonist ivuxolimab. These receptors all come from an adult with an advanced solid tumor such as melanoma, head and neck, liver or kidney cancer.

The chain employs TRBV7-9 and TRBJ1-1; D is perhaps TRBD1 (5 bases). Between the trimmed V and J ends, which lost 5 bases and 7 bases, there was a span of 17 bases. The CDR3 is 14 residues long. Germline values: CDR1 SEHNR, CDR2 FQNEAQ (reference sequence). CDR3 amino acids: CASSPSGGKGEAFF. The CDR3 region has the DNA TGTGCCAGCAGCCCCAGCGGGGGGAAAGGTGAAGCTTTCTTT.

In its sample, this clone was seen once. The CDR3 spells CASSYGAGEAYNEQFF. CDR3 in DNA: TGTGCCAGCAGTTACGGAGCGGGAGAGGCCTACAATGAGCAGTTCTTC. The chain combines TRBV6-5 with TRBJ2-1; 8 nucleotides line up with TRBD2. The CDR3 extends over 16 amino acids. V shed 2 bases, J shed 2 bases, and the junction held 5 bases outside the gene matches. Germline V gene lookup returns CDR1 MNHEY and CDR2 SVGAGI.

DNA for the CDR3: TGTGCCAGCAGCTTGTTTCAGTCCGGGGGATATCAGCCCCAGCATTTT. Its protein is CASSLFQSGGYQPQHF. The V and J genes are TRBV5-6 and TRBJ1-5; D perhaps matches TRBD1 (5 bases). The CDR3 consists of 16 residues. Germline CDR1 reads SGHDT; CDR2 reads YYEEEE. V was pared by 1 base and J by 5 bases, with 16 bases between. The full variable domain, its missing parts supplied by reference TRBV5-6 and TRBJ1-5, is DAGVTQSPTHLIKTRGQQVTLRCSPKSGHDTVSWYQQALGQGPQFIFQYYEEEERQRGNFPDRFSGHQFPNYSSELNVNALLLGDSALYLCASSLFQSGGYQPQHFGDGTRLSIL.

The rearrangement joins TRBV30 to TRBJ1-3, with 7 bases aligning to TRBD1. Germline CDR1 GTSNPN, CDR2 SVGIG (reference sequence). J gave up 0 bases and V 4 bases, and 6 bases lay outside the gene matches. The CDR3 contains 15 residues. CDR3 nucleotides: TGTGCCTGGACTTACAGGGGTTTCTCTGGAAACACCATATATTTT. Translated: CAWTYRGFSGNTIYF.

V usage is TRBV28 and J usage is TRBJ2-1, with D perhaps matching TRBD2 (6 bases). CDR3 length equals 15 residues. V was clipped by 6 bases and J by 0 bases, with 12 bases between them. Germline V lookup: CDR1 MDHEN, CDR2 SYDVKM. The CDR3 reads CASRGGLSSYNEQFF. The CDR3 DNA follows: TGTGCCAGCAGGGGGGGACTCAGCTCCTACAATGAGCAGTTCTTC.

CDR3 nucleotide sequence: TGCGCCAGCAGTGAGGGGGGCTTTGAGACCCAGTACTTC. Residues: CASSEGGFETQYF. The rearrangement uses TRBV10-1 and TRBJ2-5; D may be TRBD1 (6 bases). Looked up from germline, CDR1 is WNHNN and CDR2 is SYGVQD (reference sequence). The CDR3 is made up of 13 amino acids. V lost 2 bases, J lost 5 bases, and 9 bases lay in between.

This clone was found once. CDR3 sequence: CASSIRDTGADTQYF. In nucleotides, the CDR3 is TGTGCCAGTAGCATCCGGGACACAGGAGCAGATACGCAGTATTTT. The gene calls are TRBV19 and TRBJ2-3; a weak D match, TRBD1 (6 bases). Germline assignment: CDR1 LNHDA and CDR2 SQIVND (reference sequence). The CDR3 extends over 15 amino acids. V lost 6 bases and J lost 4, with 17 bases in between.

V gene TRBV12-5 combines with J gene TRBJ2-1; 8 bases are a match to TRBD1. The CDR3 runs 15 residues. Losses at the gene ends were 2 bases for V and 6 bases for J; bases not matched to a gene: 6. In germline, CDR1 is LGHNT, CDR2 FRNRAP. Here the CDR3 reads CASGLFGQGGNEQFF. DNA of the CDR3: TGTGCTAGTGGTTTGTTTGGACAGGGAGGCAATGAGCAGTTCTTC.

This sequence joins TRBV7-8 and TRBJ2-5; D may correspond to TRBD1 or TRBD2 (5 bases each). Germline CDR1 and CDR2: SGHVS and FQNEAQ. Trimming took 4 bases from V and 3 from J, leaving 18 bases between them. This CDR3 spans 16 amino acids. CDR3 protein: CASSSYGRDDKETQYF. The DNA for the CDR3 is TGTGCCAGCAGCTCTTATGGCCGGGACGACAAAGAGACCCAGTACTTC.

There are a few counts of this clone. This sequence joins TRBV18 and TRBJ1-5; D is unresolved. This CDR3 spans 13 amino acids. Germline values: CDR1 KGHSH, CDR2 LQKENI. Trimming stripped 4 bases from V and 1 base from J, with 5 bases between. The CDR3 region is CASSLGSNQPQHF. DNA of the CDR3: TGTGCCAGCTCACTAGGGAGCAATCAGCCCCAGCATTTT. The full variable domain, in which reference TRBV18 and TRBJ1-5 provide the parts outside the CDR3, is NAGVMQNPRHLVRRRGQEARLRCSPMKGHSHVYWYRQLPEEGLKFMVYLQKENIIDESGMPKERFSAEFPKEGPSILRIQQVVRGDSAAYFCASSLGSNQPQHFGDGTRLSIL.

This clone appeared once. The CDR3 DNA is TGTGCCAGACCCAGGGGGAAGGGCGCTAGCACAGATACGCAGTATTTT. Protein: CARPRGKGASTDTQYF. V gene TRBV19 combines with J gene TRBJ2-3; 7 positions agree with TRBD1. V lost 9 bases, J lost 0 bases, and 12 bases stayed unmatched. Germline values: CDR1 LNHDA, CDR2 SQIVND (reference sequence). CDR3 length: 16 residues.

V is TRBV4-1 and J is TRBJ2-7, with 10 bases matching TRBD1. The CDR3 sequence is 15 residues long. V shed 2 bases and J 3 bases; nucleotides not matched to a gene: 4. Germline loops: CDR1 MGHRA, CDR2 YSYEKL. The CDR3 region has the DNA TGCGCCAGCAGCCAACGGGGGACAGGGGACTACGAGCAGTACTTC. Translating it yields CASSQRGTGDYEQYF.

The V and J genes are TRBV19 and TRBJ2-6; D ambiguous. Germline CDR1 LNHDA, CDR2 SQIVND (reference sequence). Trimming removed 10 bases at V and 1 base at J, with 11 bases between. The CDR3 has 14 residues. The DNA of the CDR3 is TGTGCCACCCGTCAGGCGTCTGGGGCCAACGTCCTGACTTTC. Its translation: CATRQASGANVLTF.

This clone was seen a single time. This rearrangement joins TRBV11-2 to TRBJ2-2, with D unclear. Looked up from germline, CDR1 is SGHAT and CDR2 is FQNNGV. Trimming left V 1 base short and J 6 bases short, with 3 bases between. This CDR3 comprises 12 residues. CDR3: CASSLVAGELFF. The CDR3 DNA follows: TGTGCCAGCAGCTTAGTAGCCGGGGAGCTGTTTTTT.

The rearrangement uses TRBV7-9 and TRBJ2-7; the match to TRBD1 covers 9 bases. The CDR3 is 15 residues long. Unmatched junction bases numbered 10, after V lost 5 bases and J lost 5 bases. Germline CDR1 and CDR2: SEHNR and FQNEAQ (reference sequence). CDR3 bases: TGTGCCAGCAGCCCGCGACAGGGGGACTCTAACGAGCAGTACTTC. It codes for CASSPRQGDSNEQYF.

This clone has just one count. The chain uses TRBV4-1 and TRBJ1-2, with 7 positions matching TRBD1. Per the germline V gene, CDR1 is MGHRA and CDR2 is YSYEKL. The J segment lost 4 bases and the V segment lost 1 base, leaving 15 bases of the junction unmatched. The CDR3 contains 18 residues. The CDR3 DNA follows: TGCGCCAGCAGCCAAGGAGGTAAGGGACAGAGGCCAGGCTATGGCTACACCTTC. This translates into CASSQGGKGQRPGYGYTF.

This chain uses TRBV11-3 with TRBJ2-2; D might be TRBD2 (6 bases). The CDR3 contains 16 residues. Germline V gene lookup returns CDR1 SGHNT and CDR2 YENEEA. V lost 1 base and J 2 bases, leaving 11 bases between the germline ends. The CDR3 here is CASSLGGGINTGELFF. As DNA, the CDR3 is TGTGCCAGCAGCTTAGGAGGCGGGATTAACACCGGGGAGCTGTTTTTT.

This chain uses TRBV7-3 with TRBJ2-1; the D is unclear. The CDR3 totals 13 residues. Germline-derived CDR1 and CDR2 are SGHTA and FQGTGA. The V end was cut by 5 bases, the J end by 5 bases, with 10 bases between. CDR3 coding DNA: TGTGCCAGCAGCCCCGCAGCCAACAATGAGCAGTTCTTC. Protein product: CASSPAANNEQFF.

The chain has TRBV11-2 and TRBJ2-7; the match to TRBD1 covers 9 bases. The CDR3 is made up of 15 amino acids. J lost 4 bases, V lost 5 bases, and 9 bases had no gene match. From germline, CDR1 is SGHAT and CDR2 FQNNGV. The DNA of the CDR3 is TGTGCCAGCAGCGCTGGGGGACAGGGTTCATACGAGCAGTACTTC. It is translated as CASSAGGQGSYEQYF. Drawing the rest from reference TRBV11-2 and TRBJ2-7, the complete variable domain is EAGVAQSPRYKIIEKRQSVAFWCNPISGHATLYWYQQILGQGPKLLIQFQNNGVVDDSQLPKDRFSAERLKGVDSTLKIQPAKLEDSAVYLCASSAGGQGSYEQYFGPGTRLTVT.

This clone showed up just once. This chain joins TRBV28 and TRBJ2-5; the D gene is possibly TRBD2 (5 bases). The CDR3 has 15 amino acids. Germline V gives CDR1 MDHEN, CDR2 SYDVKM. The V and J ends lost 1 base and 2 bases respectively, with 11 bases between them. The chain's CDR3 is CASSLYLAAQETQYF. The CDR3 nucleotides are TGTGCCAGCAGTTTATACCTAGCAGCGCAAGAGACCCAGTACTTC.

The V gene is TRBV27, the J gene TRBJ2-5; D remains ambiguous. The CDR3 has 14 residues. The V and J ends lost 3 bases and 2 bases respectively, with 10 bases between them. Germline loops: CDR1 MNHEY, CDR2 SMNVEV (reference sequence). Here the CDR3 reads CASSFRATQETQYF. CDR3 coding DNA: TGTGCCAGCAGTTTCCGGGCCACGCAAGAGACCCAGTACTTC.

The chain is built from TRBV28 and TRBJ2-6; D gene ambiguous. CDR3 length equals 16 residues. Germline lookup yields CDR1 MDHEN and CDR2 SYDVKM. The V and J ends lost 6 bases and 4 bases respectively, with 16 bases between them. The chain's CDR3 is CASSPEVTSGANVLTF. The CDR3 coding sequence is TGTGCCAGCAGCCCTGAGGTCACGTCGGGGGCCAACGTCCTGACTTTC.

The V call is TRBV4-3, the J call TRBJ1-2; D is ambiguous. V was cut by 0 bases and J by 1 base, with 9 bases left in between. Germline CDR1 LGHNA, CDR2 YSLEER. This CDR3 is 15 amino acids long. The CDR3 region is CASSQDAGFNYGYTF. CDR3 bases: TGCGCCAGCAGCCAAGATGCGGGGTTTAACTATGGCTACACCTTC.

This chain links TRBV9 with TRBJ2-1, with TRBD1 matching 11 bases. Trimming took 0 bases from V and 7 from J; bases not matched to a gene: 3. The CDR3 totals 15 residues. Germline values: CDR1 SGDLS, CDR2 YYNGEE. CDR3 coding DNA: TGTGCCAGCAGCGTAGACGGGACAGGGGGAAATGAGCAGTTCTTC. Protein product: CASSVDGTGGNEQFF.

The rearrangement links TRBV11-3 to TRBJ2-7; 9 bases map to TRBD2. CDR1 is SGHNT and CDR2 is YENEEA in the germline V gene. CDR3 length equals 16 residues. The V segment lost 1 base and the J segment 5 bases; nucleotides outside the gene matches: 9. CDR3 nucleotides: TGTGCCAGCAGCTTAGGAGCTCATAGCGGGAGTGACGAGCAGTACTTC. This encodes CASSLGAHSGSDEQYF.

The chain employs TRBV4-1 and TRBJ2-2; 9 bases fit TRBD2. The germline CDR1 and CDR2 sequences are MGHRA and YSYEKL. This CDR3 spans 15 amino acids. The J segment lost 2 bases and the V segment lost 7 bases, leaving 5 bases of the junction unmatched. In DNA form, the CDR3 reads TGCGCCAGCACTAGACTAGCGGTAAACACCGGGGAGCTGTTTTTT. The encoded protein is CASTRLAVNTGELFF.

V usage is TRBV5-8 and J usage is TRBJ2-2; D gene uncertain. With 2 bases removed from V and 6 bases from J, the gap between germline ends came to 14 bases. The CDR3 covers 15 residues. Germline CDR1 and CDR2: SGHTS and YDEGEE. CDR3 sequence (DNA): TGTGCCAGCAGCTTCCCCCTGGACCGGCCCGGGGAGCTGTTTTTT. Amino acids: CASSFPLDRPGELFF.

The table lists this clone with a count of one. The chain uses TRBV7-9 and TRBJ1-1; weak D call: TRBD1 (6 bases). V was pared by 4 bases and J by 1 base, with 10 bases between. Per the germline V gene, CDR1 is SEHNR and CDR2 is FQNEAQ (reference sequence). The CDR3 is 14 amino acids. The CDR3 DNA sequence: TGTGCCAGCAGCTCCGCGACAGGGAACACTGAAGCTTTCTTT. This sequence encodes CASSSATGNTEAFF.

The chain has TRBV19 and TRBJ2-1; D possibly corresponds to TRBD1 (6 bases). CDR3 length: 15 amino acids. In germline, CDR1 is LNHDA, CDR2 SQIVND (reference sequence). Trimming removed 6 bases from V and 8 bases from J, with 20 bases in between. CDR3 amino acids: CASSRGPGNSDEQFF. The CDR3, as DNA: TGTGCCAGTAGCAGGGGACCAGGAAATTCGGATGAGCAGTTCTTC. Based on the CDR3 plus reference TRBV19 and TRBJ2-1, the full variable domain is DGGITQSPKYLFRKEGQNVTLSCEQNLNHDAMYWYRQDPGQGLRLIYYSQIVNDFQKGDIAEGYSVSREKKESFPLTVTSAQKNPTAFYLCASSRGPGNSDEQFFGPGTRLTVL.

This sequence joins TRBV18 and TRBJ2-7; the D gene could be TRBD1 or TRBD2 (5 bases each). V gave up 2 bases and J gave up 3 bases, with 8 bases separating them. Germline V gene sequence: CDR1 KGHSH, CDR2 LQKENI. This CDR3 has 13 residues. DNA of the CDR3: TGTGCCAGCTCACCAACTAGGGGCTACGAGCAGTACTTC. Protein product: CASSPTRGYEQYF. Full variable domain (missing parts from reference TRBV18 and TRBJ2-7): NAGVMQNPRHLVRRRGQEARLRCSPMKGHSHVYWYRQLPEEGLKFMVYLQKENIIDESGMPKERFSAEFPKEGPSILRIQQVVRGDSAAYFCASSPTRGYEQYFGPGTRLTVT.

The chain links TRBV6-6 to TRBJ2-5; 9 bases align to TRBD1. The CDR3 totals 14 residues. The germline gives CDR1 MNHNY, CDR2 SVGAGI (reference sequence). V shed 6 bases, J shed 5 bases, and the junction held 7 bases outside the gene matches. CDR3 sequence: CASRGQGMTETQYF. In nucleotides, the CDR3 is TGTGCCAGCAGAGGACAGGGGATGACGGAGACCCAGTACTTC.